This T cell receptor (beta chain) was captured in a study of T cell repertoires in cytomegalovirus infection. Turning to the study itself: Recently identified HLA-C-restricted CMV epitopes were used, and well-studied HLA-B-restricted CMV epitopes were used as well. Indications came from public TCR beta signatures; they pointed to CMV infection and to a matching HLA type. Overall study findings and caveats: The ex vivo response was dominated by HLA-C-restricted CMV-specific TCR beta clonotypes.

CDR1 is LNHNV, CDR2 YYDKDF, per germline (reference sequence). The CDR3 is made up of 15 amino acids. Points on this clonotype: Its matching antigen is unknown. Being one base from a much bigger clone, this may be a read error.

TCRdb analysed the reads with MiXCR anew, one entry per CDR3 protein. This sample has about 920,000 distinct CDR3 sequences, with around a third found just once. The rearrangement joins TRBV15 to TRBJ1-5, with TRBD1 matching 8 bases. The receptor comes from a human donor in good health (CMV status not recorded). Some clones in this sample may be carry-over from other donors' samples. The sequencing here drew on cultured CD8+ T cells from PBMCs, taken from culture after CMV antigen stimulation. The CDR3 sequence: CVTSRDRGRNQPQHF. As DNA, the CDR3 is TGTGTCACCAGCAGAGACAGGGGTCGGAATCAGCCCCAGCATTTT.